The next 18 T cell receptor beta chains were all read from a single sample in a study of TIL therapy for anti-PD-1-resistant metastatic lung cancer. The sample's time point: pre-treatment sample, taken before nivolumab and TIL therapy. The immunoSEQ assay was v3. Profiling relied on immunoSEQ multiplex PCR, and the TCRdb table lists in-frame clones only, not all of them. The table records some 52,000 clones, 79% of them present only once. The sample here was blood, taken at baseline. These receptors originate from a woman between 25 and 80 years old with non-small cell lung cancer.

This clone has just a few counts. V and J are TRBV19 and TRBJ2-7; 12 nucleotides align to TRBD2. Looked up from germline, CDR1 is LNHDA and CDR2 is SQIVND (reference sequence). This CDR3 has 15 amino acids. The junction had 5 bases not matched to a gene; V was cut back by 6 bases and J by 2 bases. CDR3 bases: TGTGCCAGTAGCGGGACTAGCGGGCCGACCTACGAGCAGTACTTC. Encoded protein: CASSGTSGPTYEQYF.

The chain employs TRBV7-9 and TRBJ1-3; 9 bases match TRBD1. CDR1 and CDR2 (germline): SEHNR, FQNEAQ (reference sequence). The CDR3 is made up of 16 amino acids. With V trimmed by 3 bases and J by 3 bases, 6 bases remained unmatched. The CDR3 spells CASSFATGGGGNTIYF. The CDR3 bases are TGTGCCAGCAGCTTCGCAACAGGGGGCGGTGGAAACACCATATATTTT.

The chain combines TRBV5-4 with TRBJ1-5; unclear D gene. Trimming took off 0 bases at V and 4 bases at J, with 8 bases between the two ends. The CDR3 contains 14 residues. In germline, CDR1 is SGHNT, CDR2 YYREEE (reference sequence). This CDR3 reads CASSLDLNNQPQHF. The DNA for the CDR3 is TGTGCCAGCAGCTTGGACCTGAATAATCAGCCCCAGCATTTT.

J is TRBJ1-1 and V is TRBV7-2; D possibly corresponds to TRBD1 (5 bases). The CDR3 loop spans 15 amino acids. V dropped 2 bases and J dropped 4 bases, with 14 bases sitting between them. The germline gives CDR1 SGHTA, CDR2 FQGNSA. The chain's CDR3 is CASSLFAGRATEAFF. For the CDR3, the DNA is TGTGCCAGCAGCTTATTCGCAGGGCGGGCCACTGAAGCTTTCTTT. Full variable domain (rest looked up from reference TRBV7-2 and TRBJ1-1): GAGVSQSPSNKVTEKGKDVELRCDPISGHTALYWYRQSLGQGLEFLIYFQGNSAPDKSGLPSDRFSAERTGGSVSTLTIQRTQQEDSAVYLCASSLFAGRATEAFFGQGTRLTVV.

The V and J genes are TRBV5-6 and TRBJ2-1; TRBD2 matches 12 bases. V was pared by 4 bases and J by 9 bases, with 11 bases of the junction left unmatched. The CDR3 has 16 residues. The germline V gene encodes CDR1 SGHDT and CDR2 YYEEEE. The CDR3, as DNA: TGTGCCAGCAGCCCACCTAGCGGGGGGGCCTATAGTGAGCAGTTCTTC. Residues: CASSPPSGGAYSEQFF.

The chain employs TRBV9 and TRBJ2-6; 8 bases line up with TRBD1. J gave up 1 base and V 1 base, and 1 base lay outside the gene matches. The CDR3 has 16 amino acids. CDR1 and CDR2 (germline): SGDLS, YYNGEE. CDR3 residues: CASSVQGASGANVLTF. The CDR3 bases are TGTGCCAGCAGCGTACAGGGGGCGTCTGGGGCCAACGTCCTGACTTTC. Drawing the rest from reference TRBV9 and TRBJ2-6, the complete variable domain is DSGVTQTPKHLITATGQRVTLRCSPRSGDLSVYWYQQSLDQGLQFLIQYYNGEERAKGNILERFSAQQFPDLHSELNLSSLELGDSALYFCASSVQGASGANVLTFGAGSRLTVL.

V is TRBV19 and J is TRBJ1-1; no clear D. CDR3 length: 14 amino acids. Germline loops: CDR1 LNHDA, CDR2 SQIVND (reference sequence). The V end lost 1 base, the J end lost 0 bases, and 6 bases lay between the germline ends. CDR3 region: CASSIVGLNTEAFF. CDR3 sequence (DNA): TGTGCCAGTAGTATAGTAGGTTTGAACACTGAAGCTTTCTTT.

The chain is built from TRBV5-8 and TRBJ2-3, with 9 bases aligning to TRBD2. CDR1 is SGHTS and CDR2 is YDEGEE in the germline V gene. Trimming at V came to 4 bases and at J to 2 bases, leaving 11 bases not matched to a gene. The CDR3 spans 17 residues. This CDR3 reads CASSPRRTSDPTDTQYF. The CDR3 region has the DNA TGTGCCAGCAGCCCCCGAAGGACTAGCGATCCCACAGATACGCAGTATTTT.

The J gene is TRBJ2-5, the V gene TRBV5-1, with D hard to call. Germline CDR1 is SGHRS and CDR2 is YFSETQ. Trimming stripped 0 bases from V and 1 base from J, with 10 bases between. CDR3 length: 15 amino acids. CDR3: CASSLGVTAQETQYF. The CDR3 DNA follows: TGCGCCAGCAGCTTGGGGGTAACGGCCCAAGAGACCCAGTACTTC. The full variable domain, with the rest looked up from reference TRBV5-1 and TRBJ2-5, is KAGVTQTPRYLIKTRGQQVTLSCSPISGHRSVSWYQQTPGQGLQFLFEYFSETQRNKGNFPGRFSGRQFSNSRSEMNVSTLELGDSALYLCASSLGVTAQETQYFGPGTRLLVL.

The J gene is TRBJ2-7, the V gene TRBV2; 9 bases fit TRBD2. The CDR3 consists of 13 residues. With 9 bases clipped from V and 6 bases from J, the junction kept 9 bases outside the gene matches. CDR1 and CDR2 (germline): SNHLY, FYNNEI. The CDR3 region has the DNA TGTGCCAGGACGACTAGCGGAGGCCCCGAGCAGTACTTC. Protein: CARTTSGGPEQYF. Full variable domain (rest looked up from reference TRBV2 and TRBJ2-7): EPEVTQTPSHQVTQMGQEVILRCVPISNHLYFYWYRQILGQKVEFLVSFYNNEISEKSEIFDDQFSVERPDGSNFTLKIRSTKLEDSAMYFCARTTSGGPEQYFGPGTRLTVT.

V gene TRBV5-5 combines with J gene TRBJ2-7, with D perhaps matching TRBD1 (5 bases). Trimming took off 2 bases at V and 6 bases at J, with 12 bases between the two ends. Germline-derived CDR1 and CDR2 are SGHKS and YYEKEE (reference sequence). This CDR3 has 13 residues. CDR3 sequence (DNA): TGTGCCAGCAGCTTCGAGCAGGGCGGCGAGCAGTACTTC. This translates into CASSFEQGGEQYF. The full variable domain, its missing parts supplied by reference TRBV5-5 and TRBJ2-7, is DAGVTQSPTHLIKTRGQQVTLRCSPISGHKSVSWYQQVLGQGPQFIFQYYEKEERGRGNFPDRFSARQFPNYSSELNVNALLLGDSALYLCASSFEQGGEQYFGPGTRLTVT.

The chain recombines TRBV4-3 with TRBJ2-3; 8 bases match TRBD1. J was trimmed by 6 bases and V by 0 bases; bases with no gene match: 8. In germline, CDR1 is LGHNA, CDR2 YSLEER. This CDR3 region has 16 residues. The CDR3 here is CASSQDWTGLGDTQYF. The CDR3 DNA reads as TGCGCCAGCAGCCAAGATTGGACAGGGTTGGGCGATACGCAGTATTTT.

This rearrangement joins TRBV29-1 to TRBJ2-3; 8 bases match TRBD2. Germline CDR1 is SQVTM and CDR2 is ANQGSEA. The trim removed 0 bases at V and 3 bases at J, leaving 8 bases unmatched. The CDR3 totals 16 residues. Here the CDR3 reads CSVEDRPSGLTDTQYF. The DNA for the CDR3 is TGCAGCGTTGAAGATCGGCCTAGCGGGTTAACAGATACGCAGTATTTT.

This chain uses TRBV4-1 with TRBJ2-1, with TRBD2 as a possible D gene (6 bases). V lost 4 bases and J lost 0, with 13 bases in between. CDR1 is MGHRA and CDR2 is YSYEKL in the germline V gene. The CDR3 sequence is 16 residues long. The CDR3 coding sequence is TGCGCCAGCAGCCGAAGAAATAGCGGCTCCTACAATGAGCAGTTCTTC. Encoded protein: CASSRRNSGSYNEQFF.

CDR3 residues: CASSGGQGIYEQYF. The CDR3 region has the DNA TGTGCCAGCAGTGGAGGACAGGGGATCTACGAGCAGTACTTC. This rearrangement joins TRBV2 to TRBJ2-7; 9 bases line up with TRBD1. The germline V gene encodes CDR1 SNHLY and CDR2 FYNNEI. V shed 4 bases and J 3 bases; nucleotides not matched to a gene: 4. This CDR3 is 14 amino acids long.

Here the CDR3 DNA reads TGTGCCAGCACCCGTAGCGGAGCAGGCTACGAGCAGTACTTC. Protein sequence: CASTRSGAGYEQYF. This chain links TRBV28 with TRBJ2-7, with D perhaps TRBD2 (6 bases). Germline V gives CDR1 MDHEN, CDR2 SYDVKM. Trimming removed 7 bases from V and 3 bases from J, with 16 bases in between. The CDR3 consists of 14 residues. The variable domain in full, with the rest retrieved from reference TRBV28 and TRBJ2-7, is DVKVTQSSRYLVKRTGEKVFLECVQDMDHENMFWYRQDPGLGLRLIYFSYDVKMKEKGDIPEGYSVSREKKERFSLILESASTNQTSMYLCASTRSGAGYEQYFGPGTRLTVT.

V is TRBV7-8 and J is TRBJ2-7; D might be TRBD2 (5 bases). Germline lookup yields CDR1 SGHVS and CDR2 FQNEAQ. V lost 1 base and J lost 1, with 14 bases in between. The CDR3 extends over 16 amino acids. CDR3 amino acids: CASSLVLDYPSYEQYF. CDR3 in DNA: TGTGCCAGCAGCTTAGTCCTTGACTACCCTTCCTACGAGCAGTACTTC.

This clone was recorded once. The chain links TRBV29-1 to TRBJ2-5, with 7 bases lining up with TRBD1. Germline trimming cut 3 bases from V and 5 bases from J; bases unmatched to any gene: 6. The CDR3 length is 13 residues. The germline CDR1 and CDR2 sequences are SQVTM and ANQGSEA. CDR3 sequence reads: CSVETGFIETQYF. The CDR3 region has the DNA TGCAGCGTTGAGACAGGGTTTATTGAGACCCAGTACTTC.